The 5 T cell receptor delta chains below all came from one sample that was sequenced in a study of gamma-delta T cells after stem cell transplantation. TCRdb redid clone calling on the RT-PCR reads using CATT. The sample lists around 12,000 delta-chain clones, about two fifths occurring once. Sequenced input: gamma-delta T cells. The origin of the receptors is a human donor. It is not recorded whose cells these are; they may come from a transplant donor.

This clone has a handful of counts. The chain uses TRDV1 and TRDJ1, with TRDD3 identical over 8 bases. The CDR3 runs 15 residues. V shed 7 bases, J shed 3 bases, and the junction held 10 bases outside the gene matches. Germline values: CDR1 TSWWSYY, CDR2 QGS. The CDR3 coding sequence is TGTGCTCTTGAGGAGGGGTGGGGGATCGCCGATAAACTCATCTTT. Protein product: CALEEGWGIADKLIF.

Concerning this clone: One junction end disagrees with the germline gene, perhaps due to a read error. The chain has TRDV1 and TRDJ2; a possible D gene is TRDD2 (6 bases). The germline V gene encodes CDR1 TSWWSYY and CDR2 QGS. The CDR3 runs to 18 residues. This CDR3 is CSLGESPTLYWWWAQLFF. CDR3 DNA: TGTTCTCTTGGGGAAAGTCCTACCCTGTACTGGTGGTGGGCACAACTCTTCTTT.

The table lists this clone with a count of one. The same CDR3 arises from other DNA sequences in this sample as well. The chain links TRDV1 to TRDJ1, with D maybe TRDD2 (7 bases). This CDR3 spans 20 amino acids. Germline V gene lookup returns CDR1 TSWWSYY and CDR2 QGS. Trimming stripped 0 bases from V and 8 bases from J, with 31 bases between. CDR3 protein: CALGELTRYPISYGGGKLIF. CDR3 coding DNA: TGTGCTCTTGGGGAACTCACACGGTATCCTATTTCCTACGGGGGAGGCAAACTCATCTTT.

Points on this clone: Its ends do not fully match the called genes, so a read error is possible. V usage is TRDV2 and J usage is TRDJ3; D is possibly TRDD3 (5 bases). This CDR3 is 17 amino acids long. Germline V gene sequence: CDR1 GEAIGNYY, CDR2 EKD. The CDR3 DNA follows: TGTGCCTGTGACACCTGGGTGAGCTCCTGGGACACCCGACAAATGTTTTTC. Translated: CACDTWVSSWDTRQMFF.

In this sample, this clone is medium-sized. The rearrangement joins TRDV2 to TRDJ3; D is possibly TRDD3 (6 bases). This CDR3 comprises 20 residues. Per the germline V gene, CDR1 is GEAIGNYY and CDR2 is EKD. V lost 0 bases to trimming and J lost 0 bases, with 17 bases between them. In DNA form, the CDR3 reads TGTGCCTGTGACACCGTATGGGGGCTTAGAAGCTCCTGGGACACCCGACAGATGTTTTTC. Translating gives CACDTVWGLRSSWDTRQMFF.